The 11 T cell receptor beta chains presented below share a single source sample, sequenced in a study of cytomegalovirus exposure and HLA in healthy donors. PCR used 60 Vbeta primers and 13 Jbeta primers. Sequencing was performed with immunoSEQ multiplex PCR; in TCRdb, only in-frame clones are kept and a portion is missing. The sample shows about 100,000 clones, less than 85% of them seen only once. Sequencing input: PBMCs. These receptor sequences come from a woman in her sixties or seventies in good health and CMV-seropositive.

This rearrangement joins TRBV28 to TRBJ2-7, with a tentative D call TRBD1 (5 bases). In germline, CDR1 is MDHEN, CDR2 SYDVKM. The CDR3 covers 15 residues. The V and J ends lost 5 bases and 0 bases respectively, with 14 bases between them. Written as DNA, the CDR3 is TGTGCCAGCAGTCGACAGCCAGTGAGCTCCTACGAGCAGTACTTC. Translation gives CASSRQPVSSYEQYF. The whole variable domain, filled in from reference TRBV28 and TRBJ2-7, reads DVKVTQSSRYLVKRTGEKVFLECVQDMDHENMFWYRQDPGLGLRLIYFSYDVKMKEKGDIPEGYSVSREKKERFSLILESASTNQTSMYLCASSRQPVSSYEQYFGPGTRLTVT.

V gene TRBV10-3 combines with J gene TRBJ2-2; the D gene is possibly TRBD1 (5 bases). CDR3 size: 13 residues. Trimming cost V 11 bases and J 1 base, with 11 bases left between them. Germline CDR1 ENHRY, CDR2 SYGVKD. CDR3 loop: CAAKGLNTGELFF. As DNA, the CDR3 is TGTGCCGCGAAGGGGCTGAACACCGGGGAGCTGTTTTTT.

CDR3 in amino acids: CASSESGQGAGTEAFF. DNA for the CDR3: TGTGCCAGCAGTGAATCGGGACAGGGGGCTGGCACTGAAGCTTTCTTT. This chain joins TRBV25-1 and TRBJ1-1; 12 nucleotides match TRBD1. The CDR3 is made up of 16 amino acids. The germline V gene has CDR1 MGHDK and CDR2 SYGVNS. V trimming: 1 base; J trimming: 4 bases; junction bases outside the gene matches: 4.

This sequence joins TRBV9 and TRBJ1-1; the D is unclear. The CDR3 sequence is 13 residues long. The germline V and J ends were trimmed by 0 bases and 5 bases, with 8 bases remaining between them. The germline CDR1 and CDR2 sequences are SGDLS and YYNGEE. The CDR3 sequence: CASSVGSGTEAFF. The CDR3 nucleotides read TGTGCCAGCAGCGTAGGGTCGGGAACTGAAGCTTTCTTT.

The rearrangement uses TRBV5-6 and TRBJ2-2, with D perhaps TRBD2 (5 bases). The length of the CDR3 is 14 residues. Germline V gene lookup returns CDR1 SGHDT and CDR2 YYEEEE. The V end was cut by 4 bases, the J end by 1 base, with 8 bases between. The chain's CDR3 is CASSTGMNTGELFF. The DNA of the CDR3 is TGTGCCAGCAGCACGGGGATGAACACCGGGGAGCTGTTTTTT.

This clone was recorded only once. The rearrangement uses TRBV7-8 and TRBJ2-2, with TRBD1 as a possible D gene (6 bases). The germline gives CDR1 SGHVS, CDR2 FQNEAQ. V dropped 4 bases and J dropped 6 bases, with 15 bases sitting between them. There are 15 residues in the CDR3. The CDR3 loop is CASSWRWGRAGELFF. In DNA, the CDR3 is TGTGCCAGCAGCTGGCGATGGGGGCGGGCCGGGGAGCTGTTTTTT.

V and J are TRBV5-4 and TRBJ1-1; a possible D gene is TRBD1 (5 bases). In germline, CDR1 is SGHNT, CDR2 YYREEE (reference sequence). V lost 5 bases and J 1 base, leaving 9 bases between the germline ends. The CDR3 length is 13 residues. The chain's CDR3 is CASRTQGNTEAFF. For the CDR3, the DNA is TGTGCCAGCAGGACTCAGGGGAACACTGAAGCTTTCTTT.

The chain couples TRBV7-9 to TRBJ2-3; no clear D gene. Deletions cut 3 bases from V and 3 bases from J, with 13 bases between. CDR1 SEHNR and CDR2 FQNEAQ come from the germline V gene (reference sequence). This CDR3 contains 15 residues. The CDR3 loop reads CASSFASGMTDTQYF. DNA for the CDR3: TGTGCCAGCAGCTTCGCATCGGGTATGACAGATACGCAGTATTTT. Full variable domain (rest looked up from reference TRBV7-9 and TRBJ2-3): DTGVSQNPRHKITKRGQNVTFRCDPISEHNRLYWYRQTLGQGPEFLTYFQNEAQLEKSRLLSDRFSAERPKGSFSTLEIQRTEQGDSAMYLCASSFASGMTDTQYFGPGTRLTVL.

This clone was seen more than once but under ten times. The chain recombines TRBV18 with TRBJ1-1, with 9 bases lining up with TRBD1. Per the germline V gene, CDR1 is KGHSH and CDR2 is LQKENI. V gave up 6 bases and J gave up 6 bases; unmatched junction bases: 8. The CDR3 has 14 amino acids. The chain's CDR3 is CASSSGQGNAEAFF. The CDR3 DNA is TGTGCCAGCTCTTCAGGACAGGGGAATGCTGAAGCTTTCTTT.

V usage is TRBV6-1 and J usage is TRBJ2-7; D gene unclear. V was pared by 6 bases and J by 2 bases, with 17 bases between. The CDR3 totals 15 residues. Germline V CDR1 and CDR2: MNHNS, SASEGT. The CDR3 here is CASSQTNRPTYEQYF. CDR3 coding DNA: TGTGCCAGCAGCCAAACGAACAGACCCACCTACGAGCAGTACTTC.

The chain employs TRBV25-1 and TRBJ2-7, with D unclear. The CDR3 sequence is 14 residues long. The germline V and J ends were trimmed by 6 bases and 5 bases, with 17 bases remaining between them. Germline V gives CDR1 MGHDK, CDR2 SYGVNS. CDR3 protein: CASSPVGRLDEQYF. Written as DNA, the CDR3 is TGTGCCAGCAGCCCGGTGGGCAGGCTCGACGAGCAGTACTTC.